The entry that follows covers one TCR beta chain sequence. No antigen is known for it. No base quality information exists; no much larger clone differs at one position. Preparation of the library involved the immunoSEQ multiplex PCR assay. TCRdb holds this immuneACCESS table with in-frame rearrangements only. Some clones are missing; in checked studies, unresolved V genes explain under half, and the rest has no known cause. This sample is represented by 500,000 to 550,000 clones; approximately 80% of them were singletons. More than 0.01% of the sample is taken by the ten largest. This sample is part of a study of shared T cell receptors in the human thymus (dated by TCRdb to the early 2020s). General notes on the study: The study investigated the way shared, self-reactive T-cell receptor alpha chains are produced in the human thymus.

The CDR3 runs 13 amino acids, cysteine and phenylalanine included. Just CDR3 DNA is preserved here, 39 bases in frame from base 1. After removal of 5 bases from V and 5 bases from J, the junction retains 3 bases not matched to a gene. For CDR1 and CDR2, the germline V gene lists SGHVS and FNYEAQ. The data also belong to a second study, concerning human thymus T cells. Looking at the second paper: Immunologically healthy infants undergoing open corrective cardiac surgery for congenital heart defects in Finland were used as donors. Thymus tissue was obtained as surgical resects removed during corrective cardiac surgery. Both the thymic and the peripheral blood repertoires appeared to show biased V and J gene segment usage. According to the related research, thymic TCR repertoires were highly overlapping among unrelated individuals. The study described the TCR alpha and beta repertoires in about eight infant thymus samples and a few matching peripheral blood samples. Donor ages ranging from roughly 6 to 250 days were recorded, and about six male and a couple of female infants were included in the cohort. Thymocytes were released mechanically from tissue and stored at -70 °C as pellets of roughly 9.5-31 million cells. A QIAsymphony instrument was used to extract genomic DNA from the frozen cell pellets. The immunoSEQ multiplex PCR assay was used to amplify the TCRB and TCRAD loci from a standardized amount of quality-controlled genomic DNA. The amplicons spanned the V(D)J region and were long enough to cover the CDR3 and allow V and J genes to be identified. The amplicons were sequenced on an Illumina platform via the commercial immunoSEQ service. Primer bias and sequencing errors were corrected as previously described, and TCRAD and TCRB were defined on the basis of the IMGT database. Repertoires were analysed with immunoSEQ Analyzer 3.0 and VDJTools, covering basic statistics, V/J segment usage, diversity estimates, rarefaction and pairwise overlap. Diversity was estimated using the Chao1, ChaoE, Efron-Thisted, Shannon and inverse Simpson indices, and was also estimated on datasets down-sampled to the size of the smallest sample. Repertoire overlap was assessed by strict matching of CDR3 nucleotide sequence, V gene and J gene, and clustering was done by Jaccard-based multidimensional scaling. On average, thymus samples yielded approximately 780,000 unique TCRB clonotypes, whereas blood samples yielded 70,000 to 100,000.

This receptor chain uses TRBV7-6 and TRBJ2-1, and 7 bases in between align with TRBD2. Sequencing input: thymocytes. The sequence derives from a boy younger than two with a congenital heart defect. Donor details come from another sample of the same person, matched by shared clones. The CDR3 protein sequence reads: CASSQTSDNEQFF. The DNA sequence reads TGTGCCAGCAGCCAAACTAGCGACAATGAGCAGTTCTTC.